This TCR beta chain was identified in a study of T cell responses to AZD1222 COVID-19 vaccine. Study results and limitations: Reportedly, nearly half the spike-specific TCRs target unmutated variant regions. There were vaccine-associated CD4 TCRs across spike, dominant at 160-218 and 743-854.

Note on this clone: Its antigen is not identified.

CDR3 length: 13 amino acids. The V gene lost 3 bases and the J gene lost 4 bases, with 9 bases spanning the gap. CDR1 and CDR2 from the germline V gene are SSHAT and FNYEAQ (reference sequence). The data were produced by immunoSEQ multiplex PCR, yet TCRdb's version contains in-frame clones alone and is incomplete. The sample lists roughly 100,000 clones, approximately 90% occurring once. Sequencing used peripheral blood, obtained on day 0 of AZD1222 vaccination. The receptor was isolated from an adult in good health. The rearrangement uses TRBV7-7 and TRBJ2-5, with D maybe TRBD2 (7 bases). CDR3 DNA: TGTGCCAGCAGCTTGGGAGGGGGAGAGACCCAGTACTTC. This codes for CASSLGGGETQYF.